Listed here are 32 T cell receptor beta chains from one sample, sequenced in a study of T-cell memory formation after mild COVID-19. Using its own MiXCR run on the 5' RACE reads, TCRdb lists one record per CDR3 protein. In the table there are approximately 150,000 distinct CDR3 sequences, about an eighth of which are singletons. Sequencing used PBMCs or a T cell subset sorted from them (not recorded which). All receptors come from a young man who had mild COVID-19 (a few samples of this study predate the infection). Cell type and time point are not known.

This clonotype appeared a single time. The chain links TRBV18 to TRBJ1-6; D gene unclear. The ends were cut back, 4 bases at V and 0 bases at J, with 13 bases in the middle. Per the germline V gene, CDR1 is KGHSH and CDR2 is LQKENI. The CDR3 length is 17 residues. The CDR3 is CASSRADRSSYNSPLHF. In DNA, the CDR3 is TGTGCCAGCTCACGGGCAGACCGAAGCTCCTATAATTCACCCCTCCACTTT.

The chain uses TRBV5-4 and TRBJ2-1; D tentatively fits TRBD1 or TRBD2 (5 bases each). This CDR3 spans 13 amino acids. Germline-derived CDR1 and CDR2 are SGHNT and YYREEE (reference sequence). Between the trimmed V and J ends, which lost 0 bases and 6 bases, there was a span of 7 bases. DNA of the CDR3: TGTGCCAGCAGCTTGGATGGGGGCAATGAGCAGTTCTTC. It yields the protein CASSLDGGNEQFF.

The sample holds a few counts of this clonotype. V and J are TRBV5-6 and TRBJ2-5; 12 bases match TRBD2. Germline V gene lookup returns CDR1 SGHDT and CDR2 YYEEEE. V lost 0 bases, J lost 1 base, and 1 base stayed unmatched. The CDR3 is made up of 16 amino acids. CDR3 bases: TGTGCCAGCAGCTTGGCGACTAGCGGGGGCCAAGAGACCCAGTACTTC. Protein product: CASSLATSGGQETQYF.

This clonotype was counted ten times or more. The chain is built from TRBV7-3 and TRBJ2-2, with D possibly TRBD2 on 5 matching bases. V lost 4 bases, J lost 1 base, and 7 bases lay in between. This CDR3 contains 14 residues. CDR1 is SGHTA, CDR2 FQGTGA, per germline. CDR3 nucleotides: TGTGCCAGCAGCTGGACTGAGAACACCGGGGAGCTGTTTTTT. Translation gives CASSWTENTGELFF. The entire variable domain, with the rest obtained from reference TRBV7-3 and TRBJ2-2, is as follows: GAGVSQTPSNKVTEKGKYVELRCDPISGHTALYWYRQSLGQGPEFLIYFQGTGAADDSGLPNDRFFAVRPEGSVSTLKIQRTERGDSAVYLCASSWTENTGELFFGEGSRLTVL.

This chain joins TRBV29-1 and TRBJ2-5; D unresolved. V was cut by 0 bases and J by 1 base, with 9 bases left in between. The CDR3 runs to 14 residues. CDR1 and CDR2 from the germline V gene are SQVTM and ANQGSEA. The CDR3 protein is CSVEDWGSQETQYF. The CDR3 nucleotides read TGCAGCGTTGAAGATTGGGGATCCCAAGAGACCCAGTACTTC.

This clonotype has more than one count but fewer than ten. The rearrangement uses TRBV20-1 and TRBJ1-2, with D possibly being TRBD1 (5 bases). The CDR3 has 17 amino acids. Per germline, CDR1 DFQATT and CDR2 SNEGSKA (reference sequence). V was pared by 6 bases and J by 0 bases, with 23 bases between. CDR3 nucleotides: TGCAGTGCGACCACCTTTAGCGGACAACTTACTAACTATGGCTACACCTTC. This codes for CSATTFSGQLTNYGYTF.

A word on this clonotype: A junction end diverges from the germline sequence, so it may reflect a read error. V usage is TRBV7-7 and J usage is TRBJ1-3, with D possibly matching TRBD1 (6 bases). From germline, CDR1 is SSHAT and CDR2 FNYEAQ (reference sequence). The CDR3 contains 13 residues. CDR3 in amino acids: CASSTGSGNTIYF. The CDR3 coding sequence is TGTGCTAGCAGTACAGGGTCTGGAAACACCATATATTTT.

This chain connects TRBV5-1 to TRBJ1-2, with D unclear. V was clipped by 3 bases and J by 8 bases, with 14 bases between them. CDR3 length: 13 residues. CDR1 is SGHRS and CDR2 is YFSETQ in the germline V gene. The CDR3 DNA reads TGCGCCAGCAGCTCCGAACCCAAGAGGGGCTACACCTTC. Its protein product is CASSSEPKRGYTF.

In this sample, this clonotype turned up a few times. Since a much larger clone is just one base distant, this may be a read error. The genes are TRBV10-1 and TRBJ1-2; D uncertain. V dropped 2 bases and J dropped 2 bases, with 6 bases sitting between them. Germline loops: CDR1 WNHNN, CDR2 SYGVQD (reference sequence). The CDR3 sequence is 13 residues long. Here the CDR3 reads CASSEGINYGYTF. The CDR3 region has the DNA TGCGCCAGCAGTGAGGGGATCAACTATGGCTACACCTTC.

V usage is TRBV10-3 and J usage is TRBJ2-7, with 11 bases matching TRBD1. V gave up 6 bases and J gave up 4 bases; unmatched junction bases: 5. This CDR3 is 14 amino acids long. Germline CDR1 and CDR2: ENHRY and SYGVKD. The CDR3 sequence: CAISGQGAGYEQYF. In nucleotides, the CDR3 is TGTGCCATCAGCGGACAGGGGGCTGGTTACGAGCAGTACTTC.

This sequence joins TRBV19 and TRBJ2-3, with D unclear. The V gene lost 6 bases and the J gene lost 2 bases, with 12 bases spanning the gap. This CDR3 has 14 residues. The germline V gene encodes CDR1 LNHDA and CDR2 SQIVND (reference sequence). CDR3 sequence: CASSLQSLTDTQYF. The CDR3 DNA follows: TGTGCCAGTAGCCTACAGAGCCTCACAGATACGCAGTATTTT. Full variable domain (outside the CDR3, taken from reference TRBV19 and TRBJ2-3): DGGITQSPKYLFRKEGQNVTLSCEQNLNHDAMYWYRQDPGQGLRLIYYSQIVNDFQKGDIAEGYSVSREKKESFPLTVTSAQKNPTAFYLCASSLQSLTDTQYFGPGTRLTVL.

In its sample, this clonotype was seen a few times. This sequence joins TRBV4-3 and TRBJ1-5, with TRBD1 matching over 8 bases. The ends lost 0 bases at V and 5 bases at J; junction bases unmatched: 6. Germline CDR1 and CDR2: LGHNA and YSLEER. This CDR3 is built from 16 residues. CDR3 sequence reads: CASSQDRGQGYQPQHF. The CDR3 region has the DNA TGCGCCAGCAGCCAAGATCGAGGACAGGGTTATCAGCCCCAGCATTTT.

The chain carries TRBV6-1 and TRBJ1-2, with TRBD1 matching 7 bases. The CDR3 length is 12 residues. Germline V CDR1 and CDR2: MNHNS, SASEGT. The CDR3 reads CVTGDPGYGYTF. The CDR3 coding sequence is TGTGTAACAGGGGACCCAGGCTATGGCTACACCTTC.

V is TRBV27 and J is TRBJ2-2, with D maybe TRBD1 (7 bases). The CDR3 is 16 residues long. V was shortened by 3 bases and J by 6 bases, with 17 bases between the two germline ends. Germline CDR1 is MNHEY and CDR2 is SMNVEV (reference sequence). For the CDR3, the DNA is TGTGCCAGCAGTTTTTTTCAGGGGGGCATCCCCGGGGAGCTGTTTTTT. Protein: CASSFFQGGIPGELFF.

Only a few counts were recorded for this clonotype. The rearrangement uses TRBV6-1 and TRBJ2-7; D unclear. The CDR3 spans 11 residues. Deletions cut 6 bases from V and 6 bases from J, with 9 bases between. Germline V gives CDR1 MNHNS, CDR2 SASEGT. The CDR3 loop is CASSPRTEQYV. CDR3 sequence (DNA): TGTGCCAGCAGCCCTCGGACCGAGCAGTACGTC.

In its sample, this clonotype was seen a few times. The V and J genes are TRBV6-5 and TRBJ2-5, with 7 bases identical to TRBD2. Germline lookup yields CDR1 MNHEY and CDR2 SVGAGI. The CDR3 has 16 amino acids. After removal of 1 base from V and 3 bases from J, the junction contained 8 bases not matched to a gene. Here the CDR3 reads CASSYLGAGVEETQYF. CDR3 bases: TGTGCCAGCAGTTACTTAGGGGCGGGGGTAGAAGAGACCCAGTACTTC.

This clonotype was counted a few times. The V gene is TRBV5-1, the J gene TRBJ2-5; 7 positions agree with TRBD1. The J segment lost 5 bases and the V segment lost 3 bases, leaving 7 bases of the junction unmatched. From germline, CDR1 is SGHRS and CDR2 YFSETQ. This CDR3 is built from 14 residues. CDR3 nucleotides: TGCGCCAGCAGCTCCCTAGGGGGCGGGGAGACCCAGTACTTC. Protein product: CASSSLGGGETQYF.

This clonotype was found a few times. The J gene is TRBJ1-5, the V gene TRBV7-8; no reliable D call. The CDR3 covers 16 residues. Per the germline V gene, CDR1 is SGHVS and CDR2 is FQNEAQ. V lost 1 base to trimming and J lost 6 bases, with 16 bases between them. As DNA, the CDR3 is TGTGCCAGCAGCTTAGAGCCCGGAGGACTGGTTCAGCCCCAGCATTTT. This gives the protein CASSLEPGGLVQPQHF.

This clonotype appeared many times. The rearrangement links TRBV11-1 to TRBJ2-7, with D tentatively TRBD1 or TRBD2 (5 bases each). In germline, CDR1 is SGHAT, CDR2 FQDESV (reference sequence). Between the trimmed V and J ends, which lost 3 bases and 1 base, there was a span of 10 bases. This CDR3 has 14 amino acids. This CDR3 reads CASSLGDLSYEQYV. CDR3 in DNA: TGTGCCAGCAGCTTGGGGGACCTATCCTACGAGCAGTACGTC.

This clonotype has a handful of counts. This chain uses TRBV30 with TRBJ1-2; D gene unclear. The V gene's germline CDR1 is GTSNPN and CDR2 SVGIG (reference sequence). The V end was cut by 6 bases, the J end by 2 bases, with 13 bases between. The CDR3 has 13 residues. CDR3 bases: TGTGCCTGCCACCACGGCCTGAACTATGGCTACACCTTC. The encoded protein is CACHHGLNYGYTF.

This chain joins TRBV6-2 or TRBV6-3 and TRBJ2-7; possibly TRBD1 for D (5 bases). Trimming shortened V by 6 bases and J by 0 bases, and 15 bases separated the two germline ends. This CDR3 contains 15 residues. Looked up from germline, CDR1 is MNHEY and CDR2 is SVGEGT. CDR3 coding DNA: TGTGCCAGCAGAAGACCACAGGACACCTCCTACGAGCAGTACGTC. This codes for CASRRPQDTSYEQYV.

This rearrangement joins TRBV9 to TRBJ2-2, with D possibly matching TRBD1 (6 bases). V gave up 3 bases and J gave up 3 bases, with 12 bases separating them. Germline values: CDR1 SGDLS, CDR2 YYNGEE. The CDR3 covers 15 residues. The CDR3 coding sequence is TGTGCCAGCAGCGAAGGAAGGGGGTACACCGGGGAGCTGTTTTTT. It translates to CASSEGRGYTGELFF. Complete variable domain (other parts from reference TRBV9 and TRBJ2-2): DSGVTQTPKHLITATGQRVTLRCSPRSGDLSVYWYQQSLDQGLQFLIQYYNGEERAKGNILERFSAQQFPDLHSELNLSSLELGDSALYFCASSEGRGYTGELFFGEGSRLTVL.

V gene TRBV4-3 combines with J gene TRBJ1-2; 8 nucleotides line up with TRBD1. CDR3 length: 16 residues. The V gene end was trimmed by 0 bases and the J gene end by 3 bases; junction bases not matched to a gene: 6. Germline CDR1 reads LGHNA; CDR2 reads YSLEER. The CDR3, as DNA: TGCGCCAGCAGCCAAGATCGGACAGGGCCTTACTATGGCTACACCTTC. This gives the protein CASSQDRTGPYYGYTF.

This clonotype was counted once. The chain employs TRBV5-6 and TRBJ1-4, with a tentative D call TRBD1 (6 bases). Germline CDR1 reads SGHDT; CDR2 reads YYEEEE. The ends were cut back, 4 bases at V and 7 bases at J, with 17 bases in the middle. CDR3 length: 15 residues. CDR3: CASSREQGRGEKLFF. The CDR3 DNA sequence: TGTGCCAGCAGCCGGGAACAGGGTCGGGGTGAAAAACTGTTTTTT. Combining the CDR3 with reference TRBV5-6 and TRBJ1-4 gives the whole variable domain DAGVTQSPTHLIKTRGQQVTLRCSPKSGHDTVSWYQQALGQGPQFIFQYYEEEERQRGNFPDRFSGHQFPNYSSELNVNALLLGDSALYLCASSREQGRGEKLFFGSGTQLSVL.

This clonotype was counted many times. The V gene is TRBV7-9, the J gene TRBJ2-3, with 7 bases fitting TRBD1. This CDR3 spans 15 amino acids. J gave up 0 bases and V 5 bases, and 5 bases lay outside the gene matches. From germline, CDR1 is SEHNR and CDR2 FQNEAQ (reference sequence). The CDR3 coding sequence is TGTGCCAGCAGCCCCGGGACAGAGAGCACAGATACGCAGTATTTT. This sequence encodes CASSPGTESTDTQYF.

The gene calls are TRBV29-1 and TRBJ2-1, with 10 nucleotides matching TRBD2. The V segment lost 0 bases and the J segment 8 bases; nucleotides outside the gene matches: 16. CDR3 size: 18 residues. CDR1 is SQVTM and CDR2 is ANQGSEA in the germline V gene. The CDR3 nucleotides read TGCAGCGTTGAAGATCTTTTGGTAGCGGGAGGCAGAAGCGATGAGCAGTTCTTC. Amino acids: CSVEDLLVAGGRSDEQFF.

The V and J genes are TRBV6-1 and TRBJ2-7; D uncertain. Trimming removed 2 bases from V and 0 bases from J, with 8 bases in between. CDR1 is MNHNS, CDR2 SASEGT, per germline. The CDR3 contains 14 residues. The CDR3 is CASSERAVSYEQYV. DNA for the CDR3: TGTGCCAGCAGTGAAAGGGCGGTCTCCTACGAGCAGTACGTC.

The CDR3 sequence is CASSYGATKGNQPQHF. The CDR3, as DNA: TGTGCCAGCAGTTACGGGGCCACGAAAGGCAATCAGCCCCAGCATTTT. The chain uses TRBV6-2 or TRBV6-3 and TRBJ1-5, with TRBD1 as a possible D gene (5 bases). Germline values: CDR1 MNHEY, CDR2 SVGEGT. The CDR3 is 16 amino acids. The V and J ends lost 2 bases and 2 bases respectively, with 13 bases between them.

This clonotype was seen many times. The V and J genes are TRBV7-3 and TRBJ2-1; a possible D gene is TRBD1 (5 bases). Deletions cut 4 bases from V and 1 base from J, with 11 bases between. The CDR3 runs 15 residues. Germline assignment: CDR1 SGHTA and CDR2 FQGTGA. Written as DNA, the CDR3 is TGTGCCAGCAGCTCTTACAGGAATTCCTACAATGAGCAGTTCTTC. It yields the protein CASSSYRNSYNEQFF.

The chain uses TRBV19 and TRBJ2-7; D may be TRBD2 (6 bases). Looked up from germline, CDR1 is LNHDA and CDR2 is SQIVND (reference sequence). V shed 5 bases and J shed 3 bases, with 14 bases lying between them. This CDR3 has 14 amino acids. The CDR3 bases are TGTGCCAGTAGTTCCGCGGGGAGTTTCTACGAGCAGTACTTC. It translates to CASSSAGSFYEQYF.

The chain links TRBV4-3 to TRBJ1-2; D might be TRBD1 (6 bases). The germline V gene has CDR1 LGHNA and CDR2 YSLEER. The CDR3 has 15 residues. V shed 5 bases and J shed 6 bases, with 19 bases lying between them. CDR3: CASSAQIQGDHGYTF. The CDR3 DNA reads TGCGCCAGCAGCGCCCAAATACAGGGTGACCATGGCTACACCTTC.

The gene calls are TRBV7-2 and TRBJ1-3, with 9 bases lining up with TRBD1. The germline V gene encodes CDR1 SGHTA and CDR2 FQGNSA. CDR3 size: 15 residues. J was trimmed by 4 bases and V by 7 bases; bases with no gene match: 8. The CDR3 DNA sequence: TGTGCCAGCACTCTCGGGACAGGGAGAGGAAACACCATATATTTT. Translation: CASTLGTGRGNTIYF.